The 27 T cell receptor beta chains reported below all come from one sample, sequenced in a study of T-cell reconstitution after alpha-beta-depleted transplantation in children. Preparing the TCRbeta library involved the use of unique molecular identifiers. TCRdb re-analysed the PCR reads in MiXCR, keeping a single row per CDR3 protein. The sample has about 610,000 distinct CDR3 sequences; roughly a tenth are singletons. The material was PBMCs from the stem cell graft donor, obtained from the stem cell graft. The receptors stem from a human donor who donated a stem cell graft to a child with acute myeloid leukemia.

The V gene is TRBV12-3 or TRBV12-4, the J gene TRBJ1-2, with 9 bases identical to TRBD1. The CDR3 is 12 residues long. Trimming at V came to 4 bases and at J to 7 bases, leaving 1 base not matched to a gene. The CDR3 DNA sequence: TGTGCCAGCAGTTGGACAGGGGCTGGCTACACCTTC. Translating gives CASSWTGAGYTF.

The chain recombines TRBV6-2 or TRBV6-3 with TRBJ1-1; D gene ambiguous. Germline V gene data show CDR1 as MNHEY and CDR2 as SVGEGT. V lost 4 bases and J 1 base, leaving 10 bases between the germline ends. The CDR3 length is 14 residues. The CDR3 coding sequence is TGTGCCAGCAGTTTCCCCCTGGGGAACACTGAAGCTTTCTTT. It is translated as CASSFPLGNTEAFF.

This chain links TRBV29-1 with TRBJ2-4; 9 bases line up with TRBD1. CDR1 is SQVTM, CDR2 ANQGSEA, per germline. The length of the CDR3 is 12 residues. Trimming took 6 bases from V and 6 from J; bases not matched to a gene: 3. The CDR3 DNA follows: TGCAGCGTCCAGACAGGGGGAAACATTCAGTACTTC. Its protein is CSVQTGGNIQYF. The variable domain in full, with the rest retrieved from reference TRBV29-1 and TRBJ2-4, is SAVISQKPSRDICQRGTSLTIQCQVDSQVTMMFWYRQQPGQSLTLIATANQGSEATYESGFVIDKFPISRPNLTFSTLTVSNMSPEDSSIYLCSVQTGGNIQYFGAGTRLSVL.

This clonotype was seen a few times. The chain recombines TRBV28 with TRBJ1-2; 8 bases line up with TRBD1. Germline assignment: CDR1 MDHEN and CDR2 SYDVKM. Trimming took 2 bases from V and 5 from J; bases not matched to a gene: 4. This CDR3 contains 14 residues. The CDR3 region is CASSLMTGEYGYTF. CDR3 sequence (DNA): TGTGCCAGCAGTTTAATGACAGGGGAATATGGCTACACCTTC.

This clonotype has only one observation. A much larger clone sits a single nucleotide away, making a read error possible. The chain couples TRBV7-2 to TRBJ2-7; no clear D gene. The germline gives CDR1 SGHTA, CDR2 FQGNSA. The germline V and J ends were trimmed by 1 base and 6 bases, with 13 bases remaining between them. The CDR3 loop spans 14 amino acids. The CDR3 is CASSLDYAACEQYF. The CDR3 coding sequence is TGTGCCAGCAGCTTAGATTATGCCGCGTGCGAGCAGTACTTC.

This clonotype was seen ten or more times. The chain has TRBV6-1 and TRBJ1-1; 10 bases map to TRBD1. This CDR3 region has 15 residues. Germline V gene data show CDR1 as MNHNS and CDR2 as SASEGT. V was pared by 4 bases and J by 9 bases, with 11 bases of the junction left unmatched. CDR3 coding DNA: TGTGCCAGCAGTGGATTGACAGGGGGCGGCACAAAAGCTTTCTTT. This translates into CASSGLTGGGTKAFF.

This clonotype was counted a few times. The chain recombines TRBV20-1 with TRBJ2-3, with 9 positions matching TRBD2. V lost 6 bases and J lost 6; bases outside the gene matches: 16. Germline V gene lookup returns CDR1 DFQATT and CDR2 SNEGSKA (reference sequence). There are 16 residues in the CDR3. CDR3 coding DNA: TGCAGTGCCCCCGAGGGGCGGGAGGGCCGCGGCGATACGCAGTATTTT. Its protein is CSAPEGREGRGDTQYF.

The rearrangement joins TRBV7-9 to TRBJ2-7, with D perhaps TRBD1 or TRBD2 (8 bases each). The germline V gene has CDR1 SEHNR and CDR2 FQNEAQ (reference sequence). V lost 4 bases and J lost 3, with 16 bases in between. There are 15 residues in the CDR3. The CDR3 DNA reads TGTGCCAGCAGCTCCGGGAGGGACAGGCTCTACGAGCAGTACTTC. Its translation is CASSSGRDRLYEQYF.

The table lists this clonotype with a few counts. The chain combines TRBV4-2 with TRBJ2-5, with 9 nucleotides matching TRBD1. Germline lookup yields CDR1 LGHNA and CDR2 YNFKEQ. The trim removed 0 bases at V and 0 bases at J, leaving 5 bases unmatched. The CDR3 is 17 residues long. CDR3: CASSQEKGTGYQETQYF. The CDR3 DNA reads as TGTGCCAGCAGCCAAGAGAAAGGGACAGGGTACCAAGAGACCCAGTACTTC.

The chain is built from TRBV18 and TRBJ2-7; 12 nucleotides match TRBD1. V lost 6 bases and J lost 6; bases outside the gene matches: 12. In germline, CDR1 is KGHSH, CDR2 LQKENI. The CDR3 runs to 16 residues. The CDR3 nucleotides read TGTGCCAGCTCGCCATTAACCGGGACAGGGGGCGTCGAGCAGTACTTC. This translates into CASSPLTGTGGVEQYF.

This clonotype has just a few counts. CDR3 sequence: CASSVGQYSGNTIYF. The DNA of the CDR3 is TGTGCCAGCAGCGTCGGACAGTACTCTGGAAACACCATATATTTT. This chain joins TRBV9 and TRBJ1-3; possibly TRBD1 for D (6 bases). The CDR3 is 15 residues long. Germline CDR1 and CDR2: SGDLS and YYNGEE. The ends were cut back, 2 bases at V and 0 bases at J, with 9 bases in the middle.

The V gene is TRBV19, the J gene TRBJ1-3; D is possibly TRBD1 (5 bases). Germline V gene data show CDR1 as LNHDA and CDR2 as SQIVND (reference sequence). The CDR3 length is 14 residues. The V end was cut by 2 bases, the J end by 2 bases, with 7 bases between. The chain's CDR3 is CASSIRGTGNTIYF. CDR3 nucleotide sequence: TGTGCCAGTAGTATAAGGGGAACTGGAAACACCATATATTTT. The full variable domain, its missing parts supplied by reference TRBV19 and TRBJ1-3, is DGGITQSPKYLFRKEGQNVTLSCEQNLNHDAMYWYRQDPGQGLRLIYYSQIVNDFQKGDIAEGYSVSREKKESFPLTVTSAQKNPTAFYLCASSIRGTGNTIYFGEGSWLTVV.

The genes are TRBV28 and TRBJ2-6; D is uncertain. CDR3 length equals 16 residues. Trimming took 3 bases from V and 0 from J, leaving 9 bases between them. The germline gives CDR1 MDHEN, CDR2 SYDVKM. CDR3 sequence: CASSLTFGSGANVLTF. DNA of the CDR3: TGTGCCAGCAGTTTGACATTTGGCTCTGGGGCCAACGTCCTGACTTTC.

V gene TRBV6-2 or TRBV6-3 combines with J gene TRBJ1-1, with 8 bases that match TRBD1. Trimming cost V 6 bases and J 1 base; bases outside gene matches: 13. Germline CDR1 is MNHEY and CDR2 is SVGEGT. The CDR3 covers 17 residues. CDR3 DNA sequence: TGTGCCAGCAGGCCGGTTGCAGGGGGCGCCGAGAACACTGAAGCTTTCTTT. It encodes CASRPVAGGAENTEAFF.

This clonotype has ten or more counts. This chain joins TRBV5-6 and TRBJ2-7; 10 positions agree with TRBD2. V lost 2 bases, J lost 3 bases, and 8 bases stayed unmatched. This CDR3 has 16 amino acids. Germline values: CDR1 SGHDT, CDR2 YYEEEE. The CDR3 DNA is TGTGCCAGCAGCTTTGGGGGAAGGACTAGCGGCTACGAGCAGTACTTC. Encoded protein: CASSFGGRTSGYEQYF.

This clonotype occurred many times. The chain is built from TRBV25-1 and TRBJ2-7; tentatively, D is TRBD1 (6 bases). Trimming shortened V by 10 bases and J by 7 bases, and 14 bases separated the two germline ends. The CDR3 is 11 amino acids. The germline V gene encodes CDR1 MGHDK and CDR2 SYGVNS. CDR3 sequence: CATRTVREQYF. CDR3 sequence (DNA): TGTGCCACCCGGACAGTCCGGGAGCAGTACTTC.

This rearrangement joins TRBV2 to TRBJ1-5; D may be TRBD1 (6 bases). V was trimmed by 1 base and J by 0 bases, leaving 7 bases between them. The CDR3 extends over 15 amino acids. Germline V gene data show CDR1 as SNHLY and CDR2 as FYNNEI. CDR3 loop: CASSEGGASNQPQHF. CDR3 DNA: TGTGCCAGCAGTGAAGGGGGGGCTAGCAATCAGCCCCAGCATTTT.

This clonotype was counted only a few times. This chain joins TRBV12-3 or TRBV12-4 and TRBJ2-1; possibly TRBD2 for D (6 bases). The ends were cut back, 6 bases at V and 0 bases at J, with 15 bases in the middle. This CDR3 has 16 residues. Here the CDR3 DNA reads TGTGCCAGCAGACCGCTAGCGAGAAGCTCCTACAATGAGCAGTTCTTC. Residues: CASRPLARSSYNEQFF.

V usage is TRBV20-1 and J usage is TRBJ2-1; 12 bases fit TRBD2. This CDR3 has 14 residues. The ends lost 5 bases at V and 7 bases at J; junction bases unmatched: 6. The germline V gene has CDR1 DFQATT and CDR2 SNEGSKA (reference sequence). Here the CDR3 DNA reads TGCAGTGCTGTTCTAGCGGGAGGGTTAAATGAGCAGTTCTTC. It yields the protein CSAVLAGGLNEQFF.

This clonotype was seen only a few times. The V gene is TRBV9, the J gene TRBJ1-1, with D possibly TRBD1 on 5 matching bases. Germline assignment: CDR1 SGDLS and CDR2 YYNGEE. The ends were cut back, 4 bases at V and 2 bases at J, with 15 bases in the middle. The CDR3 has 15 amino acids. The CDR3 sequence: CASSTHTGDNTEAFF. CDR3 DNA sequence: TGTGCCAGCAGCACCCATACAGGAGACAACACTGAAGCTTTCTTT.

In this sample, this clonotype turned up a few times. The V gene is TRBV5-1, the J gene TRBJ1-4; 9 positions agree with TRBD1. This CDR3 has 15 amino acids. Germline CDR1 reads SGHRS; CDR2 reads YFSETQ. V shed 4 bases and J 5 bases; nucleotides not matched to a gene: 6. CDR3 nucleotides: TGCGCCAGCAGCGCCGTCGGGACAGGGAATGAAAAACTGTTTTTT. Its protein is CASSAVGTGNEKLFF.

In this sample, this clonotype turned up many times. The chain joins TRBV6-5 to TRBJ1-5; D is unclear. The CDR3 has 15 amino acids. Trimming stripped 6 bases from V and 0 bases from J, with 12 bases between. Germline V gene lookup returns CDR1 MNHEY and CDR2 SVGAGI. The CDR3 coding sequence is TGTGCCAGCAGCCAAGATGAGTATAGCAATCAGCCCCAGCATTTT. Residues: CASSQDEYSNQPQHF.

V usage is TRBV5-5 and J usage is TRBJ2-3; D gene uncertain. This CDR3 is built from 13 residues. The V end was cut by 4 bases, the J end by 3 bases, with 9 bases between. CDR1 is SGHKS, CDR2 YYEKEE, per germline (reference sequence). The CDR3 bases are TGTGCCAGCAGCAACCCCGGGACAGATACGCAGTATTTT. This gives the protein CASSNPGTDTQYF.

There are a few counts of this clonotype. In DNA form, the CDR3 reads TGTGCCACCAGCAGAGATCTCCCAGGGAGGGGGAACATTCAGTACTTC. Its protein product is CATSRDLPGRGNIQYF. The J gene is TRBJ2-4, the V gene TRBV15, with a tentative D call TRBD2 (7 bases). The germline CDR1 and CDR2 sequences are LNHNV and YYDKDF (reference sequence). The CDR3 has 16 amino acids. V lost 0 bases and J 7 bases, leaving 16 bases between the germline ends. Variable domain in full (rest from reference TRBV15 and TRBJ2-4): DAMVIQNPRYQVTQFGKPVTLSCSQTLNHNVMYWYQQKSSQAPKLLFHYYDKDFNNEADTPDNFQSRRPNTSFCFLDIRSPGLGDTAMYLCATSRDLPGRGNIQYFGAGTRLSVL.

This clonotype was observed a few times. The chain combines TRBV6-2 or TRBV6-3 with TRBJ2-5, with D possibly matching TRBD2 (5 bases). Germline loops: CDR1 MNHEY, CDR2 SVGEGT. V shed 0 bases and J shed 1 base, with 12 bases lying between them. CDR3 length equals 16 residues. CDR3 region: CASSYSRKRPQETQYF. In DNA, the CDR3 is TGTGCCAGCAGTTACTCGCGTAAGCGGCCCCAAGAGACCCAGTACTTC.

The sample holds many counts of this clonotype. V is TRBV5-1 and J is TRBJ2-3; D ambiguous. Germline assignment: CDR1 SGHRS and CDR2 YFSETQ. Trimming took 0 bases from V and 0 from J, leaving 11 bases between them. This CDR3 has 16 amino acids. DNA of the CDR3: TGCGCCAGCAGCTTGGCCATGGTTGCGAGCACAGATACGCAGTATTTT. It encodes CASSLAMVASTDTQYF.

The V call is TRBV27, the J call TRBJ2-7, with a weak D call TRBD2 (6 bases). CDR1 is MNHEY, CDR2 SMNVEV, per germline (reference sequence). V was clipped by 5 bases and J by 3 bases, with 17 bases between them. The CDR3 consists of 15 residues. Written as DNA, the CDR3 is TGTGCCAGCAGTATCCGTCCTGCCGGGGGCTACGAGCAGTACTTC. This sequence encodes CASSIRPAGGYEQYF.